This TCR beta chain was recorded in a study of blood T cell repertoires in COVID-19. Background on the study: Acute-phase and convalescent COVID-19 samples originated in the United States, Italy and Spain. T cells, B-cell-depleted T cells, or PBMCs supplied cDNA or gDNA.

Authors' methods: From reference gene primer amplification, estimates of nucleated cell counts were derived. TCRdb keeps only in-frame clones here, not all; method: immunoSEQ multiplex PCR. The V and J calls and clone size are taken from that table; D and trimming were inferred from the DNA. The data contain some 65,000 clones, around 90% of them singletons. This clone was observed once. J gave up 0 bases and V 4 bases, and 8 bases lay outside the gene matches. Germline CDR1 reads SGHTS; CDR2 reads YDEGEE. The CDR3 runs to 16 residues. The sample consisted of peripheral blood. The V call is TRBV5-8, the J call TRBJ2-7; 9 bases align to TRBD1. The clonotype comes from a man in his 60s with acute or convalescent COVID-19. The CDR3 sequence is CASSREGTGTSYEQYF. As DNA, the CDR3 is TGTGCCAGCAGCCGTGAAGGGACAGGGACCTCCTACGAGCAGTACTTC.